This T cell receptor beta chain derives from a study of Ad26.COV2.S vaccination and SARS-CoV-2 variants. Study background: Doses of Ad26.COV2.S were injected into muscle once or twice, 56 days apart.

The CDR3 is 14 amino acids. Trimming took off 4 bases at V and 1 base at J, with 9 bases between the two ends. Germline loops: CDR1 KGHDR, CDR2 SFDVKD. Sequencing was performed with immunoSEQ multiplex PCR; in TCRdb, only in-frame clones are kept and a portion is missing. The data hold 300,000 to 350,000 clones, with 86% observed a single time. Stated treatment: around 19 received Ad26.COV2.S at low or high dose, single or two shots; roughly five received placebo; per-sample allocation not given. It was on day 63 after the first vaccine or placebo injection that samples were taken. This clone was counted between two and nine times.

The sample was peripheral blood, taken in a trial of Ad26.COV2.S vaccine versus placebo. The clonotype originates from a person aged 18-60 years who received the Ad26.COV2.S COVID-19 vaccine or a placebo. This chain links TRBV24-1 with TRBJ1-1; no firm D call. This CDR3 reads CATSEGNQNTEAFF. The CDR3 nucleotides read TGTGCCACCAGTGAGGGAAATCAGAACACTGAAGCTTTCTTT.